This section outlines one T cell receptor beta chain sequence together with its context. The antigen remains unidentified. Trimming pared 6 bases from V and 6 bases from J, leaving 9 bases between. The CDR3 spans 13 residues. This sample is drawn from a study of T cell responses to AZD1222 COVID-19 vaccine. Overall study results and limits: Spike-specific TCR repertoires showed rising breadth and depth after two AZD1222 doses. Repertoires were collected only later (after the peak T cell response had occurred). The sample set comprised mostly white British donors with more females, and clonal diversity was possibly underestimated.

Clones were sequenced by immunoSEQ multiplex PCR, and TCRdb holds only the in-frame ones, with some missing. The sample records 85,000 to 90,000 clones, around nine tenths being singletons. The sequenced sample was peripheral blood, obtained on day 0 of MenACWY control vaccination. The rearrangement links TRBV12-3 or TRBV12-4 to TRBJ1-6; D possibly corresponds to TRBD1 (5 bases). This receptor was obtained from an adult in good health. CDR3 loop: CASRAQGNSPLHF. CDR3 sequence (DNA): TGTGCCAGCAGGGCCCAGGGTAATTCACCCCTCCACTTT.